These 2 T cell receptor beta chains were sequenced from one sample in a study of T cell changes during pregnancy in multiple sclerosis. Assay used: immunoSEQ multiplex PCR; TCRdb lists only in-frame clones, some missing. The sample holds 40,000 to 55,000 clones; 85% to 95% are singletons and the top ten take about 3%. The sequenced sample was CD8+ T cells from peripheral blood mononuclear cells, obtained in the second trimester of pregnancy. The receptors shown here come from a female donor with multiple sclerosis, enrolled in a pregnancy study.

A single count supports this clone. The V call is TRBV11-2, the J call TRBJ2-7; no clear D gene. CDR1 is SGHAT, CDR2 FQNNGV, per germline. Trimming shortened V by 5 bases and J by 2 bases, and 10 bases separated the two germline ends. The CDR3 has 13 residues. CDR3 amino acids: CASSVGVTYEQYF. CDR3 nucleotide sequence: TGTGCCAGCAGCGTCGGAGTTACCTACGAGCAGTACTTC.

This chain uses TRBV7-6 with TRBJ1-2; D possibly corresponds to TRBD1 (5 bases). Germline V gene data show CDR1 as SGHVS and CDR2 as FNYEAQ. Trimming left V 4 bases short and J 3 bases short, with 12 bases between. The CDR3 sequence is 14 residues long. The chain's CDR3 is CASSSYQGDYGYTF. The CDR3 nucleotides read TGTGCCAGCAGCTCCTACCAGGGTGACTATGGCTACACCTTC.